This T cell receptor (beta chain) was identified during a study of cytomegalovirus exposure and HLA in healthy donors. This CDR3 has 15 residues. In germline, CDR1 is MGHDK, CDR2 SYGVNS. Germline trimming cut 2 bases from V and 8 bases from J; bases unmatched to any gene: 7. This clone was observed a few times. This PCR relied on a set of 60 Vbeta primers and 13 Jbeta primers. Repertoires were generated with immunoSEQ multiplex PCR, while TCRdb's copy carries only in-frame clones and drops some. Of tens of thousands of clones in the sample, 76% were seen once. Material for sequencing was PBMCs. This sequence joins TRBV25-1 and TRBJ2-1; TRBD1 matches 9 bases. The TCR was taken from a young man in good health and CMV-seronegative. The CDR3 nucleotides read TGTGCCAGCAGTGAACCCGGGACAGGGAGCGATGAGCAGTTCTTC. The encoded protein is CASSEPGTGSDEQFF. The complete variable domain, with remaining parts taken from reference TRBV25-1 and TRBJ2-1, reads EADIYQTPRYLVIGTGKKITLECSQTMGHDKMYWYQQDPGMELHLIHYSYGVNSTEKGDLSSESTVSRIRTEHFPLTLESARPSHTSQYLCASSEPGTGSDEQFFGPGTRLTVL.